Below are 10 T cell receptor beta chains sequenced from a single sample in a study of T cell repertoires in cytomegalovirus infection. From the reads, TCRdb called clonotypes with MiXCR, one entry per CDR3 protein. The table shows roughly 800,000 distinct CDR3 sequences, with almost 30% occurring only once. For these receptors, no antigen is known. The sample was cultured CD8+ T cells from PBMCs, taken from culture after CMV antigen stimulation. The receptors were gathered from a human donor in good health (CMV status not recorded). Some clones in this sample may be carry-over from other donors' samples.

V usage is TRBV27 and J usage is TRBJ1-1, with TRBD1 matching 9 bases. The germline V gene has CDR1 MNHEY and CDR2 SMNVEV (reference sequence). CDR3 length: 17 residues. Trimming took 2 bases from V and 0 from J; bases not matched to a gene: 7. The CDR3 is CASSLQTGGGMNTEAFF. DNA for the CDR3: TGTGCCAGCAGTTTACAGACAGGGGGAGGCATGAACACTGAAGCTTTCTTT.

This chain joins TRBV7-6 and TRBJ1-2; no reliable D call. Trimming left V 1 base short and J 4 bases short, with 10 bases between. Germline V CDR1 and CDR2: SGHVS, FNYEAQ. The CDR3 is 14 amino acids. Here the CDR3 DNA reads TGTGCCAGCAGCTTAGATCGCCAGTCCTATGGCTACACCTTC. The encoded protein is CASSLDRQSYGYTF. Variable domain in full (rest from reference TRBV7-6 and TRBJ1-2): GAGVSQSPRYKVTKRGQDVALRCDPISGHVSLYWYRQALGQGPEFLTYFNYEAQQDKSGLPNDRFSAERPEGSISTLTIQRTEQRDSAMYRCASSLDRQSYGYTFGSGTRLTVV.

The chain is built from TRBV28 and TRBJ1-2; the match to TRBD1 covers 8 bases. This CDR3 comprises 14 residues. Germline-derived CDR1 and CDR2 are MDHEN and SYDVKM. Trimming cost V 5 bases and J 4 bases; bases outside gene matches: 6. CDR3 bases: TGTGCCAGCAGTCGCGACAGGGGTGTCTATGGCTACACCTTC. It encodes CASSRDRGVYGYTF.

This clonotype was observed at least ten times. V and J are TRBV7-6 and TRBJ2-3; 9 bases fit TRBD1. The CDR3 extends over 16 amino acids. Germline V gives CDR1 SGHVS, CDR2 FNYEAQ. The V segment lost 4 bases and the J segment 0 bases; nucleotides outside the gene matches: 5. CDR3 DNA sequence: TGTGCCAGCAGCTGGGACAGGGTTAGAAGCACAGATACGCAGTATTTT. Amino acids: CASSWDRVRSTDTQYF.

A few counts support this clonotype. This chain links TRBV19 with TRBJ1-1; tentative D call: TRBD1 (5 bases). CDR1 is LNHDA and CDR2 is SQIVND in the germline V gene (reference sequence). The V gene lost 9 bases and the J gene lost 2 bases, with 10 bases spanning the gap. This CDR3 region has 12 residues. In DNA form, the CDR3 reads TGTGCCAGCCTGACAGATAACACTGAAGCTTTCTTT. Translated, it gives CASLTDNTEAFF.

The chain couples TRBV6-4 to TRBJ1-1; 8 bases are a match to TRBD1. Germline-derived CDR1 and CDR2 are MRHNA and SNTAGT. The J segment lost 4 bases and the V segment lost 4 bases, leaving 2 bases of the junction unmatched. The CDR3 covers 13 residues. The CDR3 is CASSVTGGTEAFF. The CDR3, as DNA: TGTGCCAGCAGTGTTACAGGGGGCACTGAAGCTTTCTTT.

The rearrangement joins TRBV19 to TRBJ1-2; D remains unclear. The V end lost 7 bases, the J end lost 5 bases, and 26 bases lay between the germline ends. Germline CDR1 and CDR2: LNHDA and SQIVND (reference sequence). This CDR3 has 17 residues. CDR3 residues: CASKKLLDLPLEYGYTF. CDR3 nucleotides: TGTGCCAGTAAAAAACTGTTGGACCTACCCCTCGAGTATGGCTACACCTTC.

The CDR3 DNA reads as TGCAGTGCTGGCCAGGGCACCGGGGAGCTGTTTTTT. Its protein is CSAGQGTGELFF. This rearrangement joins TRBV20-1 to TRBJ2-2, with D maybe TRBD1 (5 bases). Germline V gene data show CDR1 as DFQATT and CDR2 as SNEGSKA (reference sequence). V lost 5 bases and J lost 4, with 8 bases in between. The CDR3 is 12 amino acids.

This clonotype was counted between two and nine times. This chain links TRBV5-1 with TRBJ1-2, with D unresolved. This CDR3 is 16 amino acids long. In germline, CDR1 is SGHRS, CDR2 YFSETQ. Trimming pared 1 base from V and 5 bases from J, leaving 18 bases between. The CDR3 is CASSLSRENRYYGYTF. For the CDR3, the DNA is TGCGCCAGCAGCTTGAGTCGGGAGAACCGCTATTATGGCTACACCTTC.

The rearrangement links TRBV10-2 to TRBJ1-6; 8 positions match TRBD1. Germline V lookup: CDR1 WSHSY, CDR2 SAAADI. The CDR3 runs to 15 residues. Germline trimming cut 8 bases from V and 10 bases from J; bases unmatched to any gene: 13. The CDR3 sequence is CASHAGQGSRSPLHF. The DNA of the CDR3 is TGCGCCAGCCACGCCGGACAGGGAAGTAGGTCACCCCTCCACTTT.